Listed below are T cell receptor beta chains from one sample, sequenced in a study of blood T cell repertoires in COVID-19. Assay: immunoSEQ multiplex PCR; the TCRdb copy retains only in-frame clones and omits some. The sample yields under 200,000 clones, about 87% seen once. The sequenced sample consisted of peripheral blood. These receptors were taken from a woman aged 80 or over with COVID-19, enrolled during active disease. The CDR3 runs from the conserved cysteine through the conserved F or W. Fields, in order: J gene, V gene, CDR3 protein.

>TRBJ2-5|TRBV19
CASSPLAGGPETQYF
>TRBJ2-7|TRBV5-8
CASSLSAGRVEQYF
>TRBJ2-7|TRBV24-1
CATSPGGGGYEQYF
>TRBJ2-7|TRBV11-2
CASSHQPDQGRYLYEQYF
>TRBJ1-5|TRBV12-3/TRBV12-4
CASSFRSDQPQHF
>TRBJ2-1|TRBV9
CASSPQGGQGGEQFF
>TRBJ2-2|TRBV14
CASSQFSLAGTGELFF
>TRBJ1-5|TRBV6-2/TRBV6-3
CASSDGQFNQPQHF
>TRBJ2-5|TRBV7-8
CASSSSGKQETQYF
>TRBJ2-7|TRBV27
CASSLELGGGEQYF
>TRBJ2-7|TRBV19
CASMREGSYEQYF
>TRBJ2-1|TRBV7-9
CASSSRATSGSDEQFF
>TRBJ2-3|TRBV7-9
CASSSWDRDKDTQYF
>TRBJ2-7|TRBV7-2
CASSPQGKPYEQYF
>TRBJ2-2|TRBV21-1
CAPTGAGGPITGELFF
>TRBJ2-2|TRBV19
CASSPRGQGHTGELFF
>TRBJ1-2|TRBV19
CASSGTGGYGYTF
>TRBJ2-7|TRBV28
CASTPLADASYEQYF
>TRBJ2-1|TRBV5-6
CASSLTGTFSYNEQFF
>TRBJ2-5|TRBV28
CASSSRSWREWRETQYF
>TRBJ2-6|TRBV19
CASRAKKGSSGANVLTF
>TRBJ1-1|TRBV6-1
CASSELGTAVLSEAFF
>TRBJ1-1|TRBV28
CASEVQGGEAFF
>TRBJ1-1|TRBV4-3
CASSQNRQGNTEAFF
>TRBJ1-4|TRBV9
CASSDRTGAGNEKLFF
>TRBJ2-5|TRBV4-3
CASSPGLGETQYF
>TRBJ1-2|TRBV2
CASNRGRDYGYTF
>TRBJ1-4|TRBV18
CASSPPNLQGEKLFF
>TRBJ2-1|TRBV6-5
CASSYSTTDGGEQFF
>TRBJ2-3|TRBV7-9
CASSAGSGLAGADTQYF
>TRBJ1-5|TRBV6-1
CASSGAAGGMSNQPQHF
>TRBJ2-7|TRBV4-2
CASSIDRDSEEQYF
>TRBJ2-1|TRBV5-4
CASSLRQASLNEQFF
>TRBJ2-2|TRBV6-5
CAISRVGAGELFF
>TRBJ1-1|TRBV5-1
CASSLSSTGPMNTEAFF
>TRBJ2-1|TRBV14
CASSQGGLGYNEQFF
>TRBJ2-1|TRBV7-2
CASGGGTSGSLRQFF
>TRBJ1-2|TRBV19
CASKSGKEYYGYTF
>TRBJ1-6|TRBV11-3
CASSLGGGATFNSPLHF
>TRBJ1-3|TRBV6-5
CASSRGTSGNTIYF
>TRBJ2-1|TRBV19
CASQPLSGRGLTEQFF
>TRBJ2-5|TRBV14
CASSRHDLGARETQYF
>TRBJ2-2|TRBV11-2
CASSRNRGPGELFF
>TRBJ1-3|TRBV5-4
CASSMTGDGNTIYF
>TRBJ2-1|TRBV5-1
CASSLGASTPNEQFF
>TRBJ2-3|TRBV28
CASSLGGGLTDTQYF